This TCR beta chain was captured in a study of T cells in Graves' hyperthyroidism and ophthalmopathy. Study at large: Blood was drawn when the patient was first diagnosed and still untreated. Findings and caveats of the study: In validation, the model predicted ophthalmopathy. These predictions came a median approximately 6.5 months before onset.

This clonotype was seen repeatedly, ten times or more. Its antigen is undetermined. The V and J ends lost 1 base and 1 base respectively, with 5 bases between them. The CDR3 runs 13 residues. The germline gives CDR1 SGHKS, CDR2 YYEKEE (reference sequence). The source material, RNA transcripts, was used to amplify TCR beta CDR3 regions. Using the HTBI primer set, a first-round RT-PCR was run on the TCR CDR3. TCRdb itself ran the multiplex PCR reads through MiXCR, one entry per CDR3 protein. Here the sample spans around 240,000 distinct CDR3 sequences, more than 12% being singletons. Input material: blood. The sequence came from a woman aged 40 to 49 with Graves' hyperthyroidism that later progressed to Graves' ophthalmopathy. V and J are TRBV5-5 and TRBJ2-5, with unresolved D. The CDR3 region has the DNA TGTGCCAGCAGCTTGTGGGTCCAAGAGACCCAGTACTTC. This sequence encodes CASSLWVQETQYF.